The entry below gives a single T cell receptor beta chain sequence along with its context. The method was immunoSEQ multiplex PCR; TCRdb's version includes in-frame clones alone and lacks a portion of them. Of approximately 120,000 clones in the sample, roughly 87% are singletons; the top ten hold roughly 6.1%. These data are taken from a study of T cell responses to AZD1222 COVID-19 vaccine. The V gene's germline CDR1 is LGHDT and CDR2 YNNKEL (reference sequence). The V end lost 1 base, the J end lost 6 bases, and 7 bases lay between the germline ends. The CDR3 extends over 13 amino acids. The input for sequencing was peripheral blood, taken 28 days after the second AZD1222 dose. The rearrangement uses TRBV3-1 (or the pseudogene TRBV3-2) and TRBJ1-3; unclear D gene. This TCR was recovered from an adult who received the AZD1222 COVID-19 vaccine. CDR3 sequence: CASSQGRENTIYF. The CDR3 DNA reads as TGTGCCAGCAGCCAAGGCCGCGAAAACACCATATATTTT.